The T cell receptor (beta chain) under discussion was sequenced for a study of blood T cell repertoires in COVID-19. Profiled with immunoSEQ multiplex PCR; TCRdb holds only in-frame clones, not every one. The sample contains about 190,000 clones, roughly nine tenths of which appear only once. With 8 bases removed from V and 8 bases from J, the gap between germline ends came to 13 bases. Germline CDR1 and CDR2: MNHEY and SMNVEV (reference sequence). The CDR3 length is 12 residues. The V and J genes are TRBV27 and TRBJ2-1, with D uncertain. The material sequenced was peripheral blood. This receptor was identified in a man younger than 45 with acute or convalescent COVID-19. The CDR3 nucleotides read TGTGCCAGCGGTATAGTTAGCCATGAGCAGTTCTTC. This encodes CASGIVSHEQFF.